Reported below is one TCR beta chain. Its antigen is not known. The sample belongs to a study of human versus mouse CDR3 diversity and MHC coevolution. As for the study in general: The immunoSEQ assay reportedly detects one in 200,000 T cells. Notes on the study in general: Roughly six MHC II alleles selected the human T cells.

Unmatched junction bases numbered 6, after V lost 3 bases and J lost 3 bases. Per the germline V gene, CDR1 is LNHDA and CDR2 is SQIVND (reference sequence). This CDR3 has 15 residues. Clones were read by immunoSEQ multiplex PCR, and TCRdb kept only the in-frame ones, dropping some. The data contain 75,000 to 90,000 clones, 90% to 95% of them seen just once; the ten biggest clones take up about 1.5%. This clonotype was sampled from a person between 25 and 75 years old in good health. Material: naive CD4+ T cells from blood. Indicated subset: CD45RO-negative CD62L-positive naive CD4 T cells. This chain uses TRBV19 with TRBJ1-1; 8 positions match TRBD1. CDR3 in amino acids: CASSIFDRGYTEAFF. CDR3 coding DNA: TGTGCCAGTAGTATCTTCGACAGGGGATACACTGAAGCTTTCTTT.